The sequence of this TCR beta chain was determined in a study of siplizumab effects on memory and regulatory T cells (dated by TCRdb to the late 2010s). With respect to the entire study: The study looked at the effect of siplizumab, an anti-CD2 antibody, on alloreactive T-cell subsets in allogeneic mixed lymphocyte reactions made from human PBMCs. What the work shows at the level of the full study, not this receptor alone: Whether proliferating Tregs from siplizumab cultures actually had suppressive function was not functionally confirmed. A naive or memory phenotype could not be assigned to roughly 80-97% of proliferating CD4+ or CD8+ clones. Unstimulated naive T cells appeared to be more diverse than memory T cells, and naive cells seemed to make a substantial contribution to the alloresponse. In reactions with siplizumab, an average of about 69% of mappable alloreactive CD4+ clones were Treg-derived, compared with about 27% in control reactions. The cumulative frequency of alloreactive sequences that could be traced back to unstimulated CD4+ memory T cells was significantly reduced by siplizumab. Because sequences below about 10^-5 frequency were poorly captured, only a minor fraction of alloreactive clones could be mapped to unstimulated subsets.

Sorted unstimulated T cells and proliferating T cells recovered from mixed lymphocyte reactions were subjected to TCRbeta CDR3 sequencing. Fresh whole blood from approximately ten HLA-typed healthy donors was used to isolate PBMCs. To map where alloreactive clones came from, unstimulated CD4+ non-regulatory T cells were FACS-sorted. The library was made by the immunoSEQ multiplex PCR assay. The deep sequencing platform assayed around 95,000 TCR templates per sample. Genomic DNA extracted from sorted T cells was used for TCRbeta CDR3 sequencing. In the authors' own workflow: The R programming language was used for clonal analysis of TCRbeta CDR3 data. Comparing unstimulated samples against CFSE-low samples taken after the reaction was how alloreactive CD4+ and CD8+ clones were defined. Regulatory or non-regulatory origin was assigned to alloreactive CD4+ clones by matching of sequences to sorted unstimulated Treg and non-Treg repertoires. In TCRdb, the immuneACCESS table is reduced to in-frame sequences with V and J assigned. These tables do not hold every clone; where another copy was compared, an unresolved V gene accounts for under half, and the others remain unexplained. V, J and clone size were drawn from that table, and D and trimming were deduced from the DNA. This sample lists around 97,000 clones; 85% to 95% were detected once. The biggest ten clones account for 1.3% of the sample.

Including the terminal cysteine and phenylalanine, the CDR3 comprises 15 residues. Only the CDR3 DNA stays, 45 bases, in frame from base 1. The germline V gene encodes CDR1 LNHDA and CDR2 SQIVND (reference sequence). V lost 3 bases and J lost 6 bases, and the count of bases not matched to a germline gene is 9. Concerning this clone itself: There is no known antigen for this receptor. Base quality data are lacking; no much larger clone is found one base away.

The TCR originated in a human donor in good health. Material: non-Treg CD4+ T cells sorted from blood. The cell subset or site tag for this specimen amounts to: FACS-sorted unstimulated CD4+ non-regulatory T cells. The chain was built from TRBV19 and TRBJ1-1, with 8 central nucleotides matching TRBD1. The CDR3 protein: CASSIGGRGRAEAFF. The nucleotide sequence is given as TGTGCCAGTAGTATTGGGGGCAGGGGGCGGGCTGAAGCTTTCTTT. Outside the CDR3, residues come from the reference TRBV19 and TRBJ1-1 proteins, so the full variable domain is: DGGITQSPKYLFRKEGQNVTLSCEQNLNHDAMYWYRQDPGQGLRLIYYSQIVNDFQKGDIAEGYSVSREKKESFPLTVTSAQKNPTAFYLCASSIGGRGRAEAFFGQGTRLTVV.